These T cell receptor beta chains were read from a single sample in a study of blood T cell repertoires in COVID-19. Only in-frame clones appear in the TCRdb table, and some are missing; sequencing was by immunoSEQ multiplex PCR. In the table there are around 110,000 clones, 82% of which are singletons. Sequencing was carried out using peripheral blood. All receptors come from a man in his 70s with active or convalescent COVID-19. Each CDR3 is given with its conserved first and last residue. D genes are given only for firm matches. A row's size may be missing; if present it is once, few, many or a size class.

TRBD1 NA TRBJ1-5 TRBV30 15 CAWSETGGWSQPQHF TGTGCCTGGAGTGAAACAGGGGGTTGGAGTCAGCCCCAGCATTTT
NA NA TRBJ1-6 TRBV7-2 15 CASSGGVGGYSPLHF TGTGCCAGCAGCGGAGGGGTAGGCGGTTATTCACCCCTCCACTTT
NA NA TRBJ2-1 TRBV7-2 14 CASSQETGVNEQFF TGTGCCAGCAGCCAGGAAACGGGGGTCAATGAGCAGTTCTTC
TRBD2 NA TRBJ2-1 TRBV4-3 15 CASSQDPGAGAEQFF TGCGCCAGCAGCCAAGATCCCGGGGCGGGAGCTGAGCAGTTCTTC
TRBD1 NA TRBJ2-2 TRBV7-2 17 CASSPRTGSSNTGELFF TGTGCCAGCAGCCCAAGGACAGGATCAAGTAACACCGGGGAGCTGTTTTTT
TRBD1 NA TRBJ1-5 TRBV6-8 17 CASRLDRGENSNQPQHF TGTGCCAGCAGACTCGACAGGGGCGAAAATAGCAATCAGCCCCAGCATTTT
TRBD2 NA TRBJ2-7 TRBV27 16 CASSPGTSGPRGEQYF TGTGCCAGCAGTCCCGGGACTAGCGGGCCAAGGGGTGAGCAGTACTTC
NA NA TRBJ2-2 TRBV12-3/TRBV12-4 12 CASTLYTGELFF TGTGCCAGCACCCTTTATACCGGGGAGCTGTTTTTT
NA NA TRBJ2-4 TRBV5-5 14 CASSLQGLENIQYF TGTGCCAGCAGCTTGCAGGGGTTAGAGAACATTCAGTACTTC
TRBD1 NA TRBJ1-2 TRBV7-3 13 CASSSGTGSGYTF TGTGCCAGCAGCAGTGGGACAGGGAGTGGCTACACCTTC
NA NA TRBJ1-1 TRBV11-2 12 CASSPARLEAFF TGTGCCAGCAGCCCCGCCAGGCTTGAAGCTTTCTTT
NA once TRBJ1-2 TRBV18 14 CASSPREFNYGYTF TGTGCCAGCTCACCCCGGGAGTTTAACTATGGCTACACCTTC
NA NA TRBJ2-3 TRBV2 14 CASSEGARTDTQYF TGTGCCAGCAGTGAGGGGGCTCGCACAGATACGCAGTATTTT
TRBD2 once TRBJ2-1 TRBV20-1 19 CSASTPGLAGGHGYNEQFF TGCAGTGCTAGTACCCCGGGACTAGCGGGAGGGCATGGTTACAATGAGCAGTTCTTC
TRBD1 NA TRBJ2-7 TRBV14 15 CASSLFGTGSYEQYF TGTGCCAGCAGCCTATTCGGGACAGGGTCCTACGAGCAGTACTTC
NA NA TRBJ1-2 TRBV27 12 CASGGPGYGYTF TGTGCCAGCGGAGGGCCGGGATATGGCTACACCTTC
TRBD2 NA TRBJ2-3 TRBV27 14 CASCRLAGADTQYF TGTGCCAGCTGTCGGCTAGCGGGAGCAGATACGCAGTATTTT
NA NA TRBJ1-6 TRBV5-4 14 CASSFGGGNSPLHF TGTGCCAGCAGCTTTGGGGGGGGAAACTCACCCCTCCACTTT
NA NA TRBJ2-7 TRBV7-9 12 CASSLGGREQYF TGTGCCAGCAGCTTGGGGGGACGGGAGCAGTACTTC
NA NA TRBJ1-1 TRBV5-5 13 CASSLPGNTEAFF TGTGCCAGCAGCTTGCCGGGGAACACTGAAGCTTTCTTT
NA few TRBJ2-3 TRBV3-1/TRBV3-2 15 CASSPFGGTTDTQYF TGTGCCAGCAGCCCGTTCGGCGGGACCACAGATACGCAGTATTTT
TRBD1 NA TRBJ1-2 TRBV9 15 CASSQESGGTYGYTF TGTGCCAGCAGCCAAGAATCAGGGGGTACATATGGCTACACCTTC
NA once TRBJ1-4 TRBV3-1/TRBV3-2 16 CASRQQAGSTNEKLFF TGTGCCAGCAGACAACAGGCGGGGTCAACTAATGAAAAACTGTTTTTT
NA NA TRBJ1-2 TRBV19 16 CASSIDYAGSNYGYTF TGTGCCAGTAGTATAGATTATGCAGGCAGCAACTATGGCTACACCTTC
TRBD2 NA TRBJ2-7 TRBV28 14 CASSLLAGSREQYF TGTGCCAGCAGTTTACTAGCGGGGTCCCGAGAGCAGTACTTC
TRBD1 NA TRBJ1-2 TRBV18 14 CASSPTGDFYGYTF TGTGCCAGCTCACCCACAGGGGACTTCTATGGCTACACCTTC
NA NA TRBJ1-3 TRBV27 11 CASRTGNTIYF TGTGCCAGCCGAACAGGAAACACCATATATTTT
NA NA TRBJ2-7 TRBV9 15 CASSVGGSVVFEQYF TGTGCCAGCAGCGTAGGTGGCAGTGTTGTCTTCGAGCAGTACTTC
TRBD2 NA TRBJ2-2 TRBV19 16 CASSRTRGGRTGELFF TGTGCCAGTAGTAGAACCCGGGGGGGCCGCACCGGGGAGCTGTTTTTT
TRBD1 NA TRBJ1-4 TRBV5-1 17 CASSSIPGQGRNEKLFF TGCGCCAGCAGCTCCATTCCGGGACAGGGTCGTAATGAAAAACTGTTTTTT
TRBD1 NA TRBJ2-7 TRBV27 16 CASSLVSGTGIHEQYF TGTGCCAGCAGTTTAGTATCCGGGACAGGGATCCACGAGCAGTACTTC
NA NA TRBJ1-1 TRBV7-2 15 CASTSGRHPNTEAFF TGTGCCAGCACCTCGGGGAGACACCCGAACACTGAAGCTTTCTTT
TRBD2 NA TRBJ2-1 TRBV7-6 16 CASSLAASGYYNEQFF TGTGCCAGCAGCTTAGCGGCTAGCGGGTACTACAATGAGCAGTTCTTC
NA NA TRBJ2-7 TRBV11-2 15 CASSLGLASSYEQYF TGTGCCAGCAGCTTAGGGCTTGCCAGCTCCTACGAGCAGTACTTC
NA NA TRBJ2-5 TRBV5-6 14 CASSLGGAEETQYF TGTGCCAGCAGCTTGGGCGGAGCTGAAGAGACCCAGTACTTC
TRBD1 NA TRBJ1-4 TRBV7-6 18 CASSLVWGQGVTNEKLFF TGTGCCAGCAGCTTAGTGTGGGGACAGGGAGTCACTAATGAAAAACTGTTTTTT
NA NA TRBJ2-1 TRBV12-5 14 CASGSTTQYNEQFF TGTGCTAGTGGTTCCACTACTCAATACAATGAGCAGTTCTTC
NA once TRBJ2-3 TRBV5-1 14 CASSYTGNTDTQYF TGCGCCAGCAGCTATACAGGGAACACAGATACGCAGTATTTT
TRBD1 NA TRBJ1-2 TRBV5-5 16 CASSFGGTGIFGGYTF TGTGCCAGCAGCTTCGGGGGGACAGGGATATTCGGTGGCTACACCTTC
TRBD1 NA TRBJ2-3 TRBV10-1 16 CASRAWTGYCPDTQYF TGCGCCAGCAGAGCTTGGACAGGTTATTGCCCAGATACGCAGTATTTT
NA NA TRBJ2-1 TRBV6-4 16 CASIGSGPSSYNEQFF TGTGCCAGCATAGGTTCAGGGCCAAGCTCCTACAATGAGCAGTTCTTC
TRBD1 NA TRBJ1-1 TRBV7-9 14 CASSLGDRNTEAFF TGTGCCAGCAGCTTAGGGGACAGAAACACTGAAGCTTTCTTT
NA NA TRBJ2-4 TRBV29-1 14 CSPHRGTDKNIQYF TGCAGCCCCCACCGGGGGACCGACAAAAACATTCAGTACTTC
TRBD2 NA TRBJ2-2 TRBV11-2 15 CASSLGLAGTGELFF TGTGCCAGCAGCTTAGGGCTAGCGGGAACCGGGGAGCTGTTTTTT
TRBD1 NA TRBJ1-6 TRBV25-1 14 CASSAWDSHSPLHF TGTGCCAGCAGTGCTTGGGACAGCCATTCACCCCTCCACTTT